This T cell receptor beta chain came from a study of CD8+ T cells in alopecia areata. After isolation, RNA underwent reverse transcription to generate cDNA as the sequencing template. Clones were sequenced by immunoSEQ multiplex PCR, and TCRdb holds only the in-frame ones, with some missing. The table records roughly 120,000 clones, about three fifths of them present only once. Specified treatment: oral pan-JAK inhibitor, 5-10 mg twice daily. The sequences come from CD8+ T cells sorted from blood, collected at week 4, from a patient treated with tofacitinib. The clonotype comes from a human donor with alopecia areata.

CDR3 region: CAWINPPASLPGSNSPLHF. CDR3 bases: TGTGCCTGGATTAACCCACCCGCATCCCTCCCAGGAAGTAATTCACCCCTCCACTTT. V usage is TRBV30 and J usage is TRBJ1-6, with D hard to call. The CDR3 is made up of 19 amino acids. Germline V gene data show CDR1 as GTSNPN and CDR2 as SVGIG (reference sequence). The germline V and J ends were trimmed by 4 bases and 6 bases, with 28 bases remaining between them. The full variable domain, rest sourced from reference TRBV30 and TRBJ1-6, is SQTIHQWPATLVQPVGSPLSLECTVEGTSNPNLYWYRQAAGRGLQLLFYSVGIGQISSEVPQNLSASRPQDRQFILSSKKLLLSDSGFYLCAWINPPASLPGSNSPLHFGNGTRLTVT.